This T cell receptor beta chain was sequenced for a study of CD8 T cells in Susac syndrome. The CDR3 sequence is 15 residues long. Trimming stripped 3 bases from V and 0 bases from J, with 10 bases between. RNA totalling roughly 0.5 to 1 ug underwent reverse transcription with random hexamers. A single record per CDR3 protein comes from TCRdb applying MiXCR to the immunoSEQ multiplex PCR reads. The sample yields about 83,000 distinct CDR3 sequences, roughly 96% seen once. Sequencing was done on a sample of CD8+ T cells from PBMCs. The receptor's source is a human donor with Susac syndrome. The chain links TRBV12-3 or TRBV12-4 to TRBJ2-3; TRBD2 is a possible D gene (5 bases). The CDR3 DNA follows: TGTGCCAGCAGTTTTCGGCGGACTAGCACAGATACGCAGTATTTT. It encodes CASSFRRTSTDTQYF.